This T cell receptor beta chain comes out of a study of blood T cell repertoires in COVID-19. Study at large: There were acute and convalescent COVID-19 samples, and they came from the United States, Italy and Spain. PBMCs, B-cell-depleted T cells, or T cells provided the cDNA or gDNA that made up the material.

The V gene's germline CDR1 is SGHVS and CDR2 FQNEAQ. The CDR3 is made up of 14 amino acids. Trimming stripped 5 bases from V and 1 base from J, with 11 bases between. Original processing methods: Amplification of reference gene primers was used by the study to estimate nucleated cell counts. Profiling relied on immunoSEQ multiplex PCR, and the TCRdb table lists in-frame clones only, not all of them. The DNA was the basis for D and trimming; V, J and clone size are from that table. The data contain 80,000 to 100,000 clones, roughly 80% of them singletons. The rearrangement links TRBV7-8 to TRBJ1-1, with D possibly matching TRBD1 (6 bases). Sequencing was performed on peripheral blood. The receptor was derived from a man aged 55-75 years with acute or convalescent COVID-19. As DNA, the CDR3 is TGTGCCAGCAGCGTGGGACAAGGGAACACTGAAGCTTTCTTT. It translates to CASSVGQGNTEAFF.